One sample yielded the 7 T cell receptor beta chains listed below, sequenced in a study of T-cell reconstitution after alpha-beta-depleted transplantation in children. Unique molecular identifiers were incorporated when the TCRbeta library was constructed. A single record per CDR3 protein comes from TCRdb applying MiXCR to the PCR reads. The data contain hundreds of thousands of distinct CDR3 sequences, over 9.5% of them seen just once; the ten biggest clones take up less than 4.5%. The material sequenced was PBMCs from the stem cell graft donor, taken from the stem cell graft. The receptors were sampled from a human donor who donated a stem cell graft to a child with acute myeloid leukemia.

The V and J genes are TRBV5-1 and TRBJ2-1; 8 bases line up with TRBD2. The J segment lost 9 bases and the V segment lost 4 bases, leaving 18 bases of the junction unmatched. Germline V gene lookup returns CDR1 SGHRS and CDR2 YFSETQ. The CDR3 is made up of 17 amino acids. The CDR3 DNA reads as TGCGCCAGCAGCCCTACCCCGGGACTAGGGGAGTGGGGTGAGCAGTTCTTC. It encodes CASSPTPGLGEWGEQFF.

This chain links TRBV28 with TRBJ2-1; 9 positions match TRBD1. The CDR3 spans 15 residues. Per germline, CDR1 MDHEN and CDR2 SYDVKM. The V and J ends lost 2 bases and 9 bases, in that order; junction bases with no gene match: 8. The CDR3: CASSLPYRGLIEQFF. The CDR3 region has the DNA TGTGCCAGCAGTTTACCGTACAGGGGGCTAATTGAGCAGTTCTTC.

This clonotype has a count of ten or more. The chain links TRBV12-3 or TRBV12-4 to TRBJ1-4; possible D gene TRBD1, 5 bases. The V gene lost 6 bases and the J gene lost 8 bases, with 19 bases spanning the gap. This CDR3 contains 15 residues. This CDR3 is CASSPGGLGGEKLFF. CDR3 DNA: TGTGCCAGCAGCCCCGGGGGACTGGGCGGCGAAAAACTGTTTTTT.

This clonotype was detected a few times. V usage is TRBV28 and J usage is TRBJ2-3; 12 bases are a match to TRBD2. Germline V gene sequence: CDR1 MDHEN, CDR2 SYDVKM. V shed 10 bases and J 5 bases; nucleotides not matched to a gene: 10. There are 15 residues in the CDR3. CDR3 coding DNA: TGTGCCACTAGCGGGAGGGCCGGAGGAAGAGATACGCAGTATTTT. Translated, it gives CATSGRAGGRDTQYF.

In DNA, the CDR3 is TGTGCCAGCAATGGACTAGCGGGAGGGACCGGGGAGCTGTTTTTT. Translation: CASNGLAGGTGELFF. The chain links TRBV12-3 or TRBV12-4 to TRBJ2-2; 15 bases map to TRBD2. This CDR3 contains 15 residues. Germline trimming cut 7 bases from V and 5 bases from J; bases unmatched to any gene: 2.

This clonotype was recorded a few times. The chain couples TRBV5-6 to TRBJ2-1; D might be TRBD1 or TRBD2, each matching 5 bases. The germline V and J ends were trimmed by 7 bases and 9 bases, with 20 bases remaining between them. The CDR3 loop spans 14 amino acids. CDR1 and CDR2 from the germline V gene are SGHDT and YYEEEE. The CDR3 sequence: CASFRGEGWTEQFF. The CDR3, as DNA: TGTGCCAGCTTCAGAGGGGAAGGCTGGACTGAGCAGTTCTTC.

The gene calls are TRBV6-1 and TRBJ2-2, with 10 positions matching TRBD2. CDR3 length: 17 amino acids. The germline V gene has CDR1 MNHNS and CDR2 SASEGT. Trimming took 7 bases from V and 0 from J; bases not matched to a gene: 8. The CDR3 is CASIQDGLAANTGELFF. CDR3 DNA sequence: TGTGCCAGCATTCAAGACGGACTAGCGGCGAACACCGGGGAGCTGTTTTTT.